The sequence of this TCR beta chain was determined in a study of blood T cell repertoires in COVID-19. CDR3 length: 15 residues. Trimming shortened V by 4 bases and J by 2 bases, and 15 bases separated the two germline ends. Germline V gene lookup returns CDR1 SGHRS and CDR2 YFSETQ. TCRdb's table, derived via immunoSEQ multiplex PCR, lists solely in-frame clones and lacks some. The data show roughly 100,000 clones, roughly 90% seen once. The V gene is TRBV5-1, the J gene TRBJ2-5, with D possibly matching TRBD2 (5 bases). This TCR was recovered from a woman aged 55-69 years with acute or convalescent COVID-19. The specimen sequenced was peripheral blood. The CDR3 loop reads CASSPGVGRQETQYF. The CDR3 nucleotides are TGCGCCAGCAGCCCCGGGGTAGGGCGGCAAGAGACCCAGTACTTC.